This TCR beta chain derives from a study of shared clonotypes between healthy human individuals. The CDR3 is 15 amino acids. The V gene lost 0 bases and the J gene lost 4 bases, with 13 bases spanning the gap. Germline loops: CDR1 SGHRS, CDR2 YFSETQ. Note on this clone: What it recognizes is unknown.

The assay was immunoSEQ multiplex PCR, and TCRdb's table has in-frame clones only and misses some. The repertoire holds around 990,000 clones, approximately 75% seen once, with about 0.94% in the top ten. The study's findings and limits: Generation probabilities of non-shared clonotypes were lower (relative to those shared by all four donors).

The TCR was taken from a man aged 18 to 30 in good health. Some clones in this sample may be carry-over from other donors' samples. This chain uses TRBV5-1 with TRBJ1-1, with a possible D match to TRBD1 (5 bases). Sequencing used memory CD4+ T cells from PBMCs. Regarding subset: CD45RA-negative fraction. CDR3 sequence reads: CASSLVGVGATEAFF. The CDR3 bases are TGCGCCAGCAGCTTGGTAGGGGTCGGGGCCACTGAAGCTTTCTTT.